This TCR beta chain was identified in a study of CD8+ T cells in alopecia areata. V was trimmed by 1 base and J by 11 bases, leaving 20 bases between them. Per the germline V gene, CDR1 is GTSNPN and CDR2 is SVGIG (reference sequence). The CDR3 has 14 residues. Sequencing used cDNA as its template, made by extracting RNA and reverse transcribing it. Repertoires were generated with immunoSEQ multiplex PCR, while TCRdb's copy carries only in-frame clones and drops some. The sample shows more than 150,000 clones, around half of them seen only once. The chain carries TRBV30 and TRBJ1-2; no clear D. The receptor was isolated from a human donor with alopecia areata. Source: CD8+ T cells sorted from blood, taken at week 0. The CDR3 sequence: CAWSGGVGEVLYTF. The CDR3 nucleotides are TGTGCCTGGAGTGGAGGAGTCGGGGAGGTTTTGTACACCTTC.